These T cell receptor beta chains were read from a single sample in a study of blood T cells in healthy people across ages. A single record per CDR3 protein comes from TCRdb applying MiXCR to the 5' RACE reads. In the table there are 750,000 to 950,000 distinct CDR3 sequences, 25% to 35% of which are singletons. These data also featured in a second study, about T cells of mothers and their children.

The sequenced sample was blood. These receptors came from a woman aged 40 to 50 in good health. The CDR3 runs from the conserved cysteine through the conserved F or W. The D gene is left open where the match is weak. Only part of the rows carry a size: once, few, many, or a class if the clone is expanded.

clone size: .; CDR3 length: 15; D gene: TRBD2; J gene: TRBJ2-7; V gene: TRBV7-2; CDR3 protein: CASSLAGGIYNEQYF; CDR3 DNA: TGTGCCAGCAGCCTAGCGGGGGGGATCTACAATGAGCAGTACTTC
clone size: .; CDR3 length: 14; D gene: .; J gene: TRBJ1-2; V gene: TRBV28; CDR3 protein: CASSAPVSADGYTF; CDR3 DNA: TGTGCCAGCAGTGCACCGGTATCGGCCGATGGCTACACCTTC
clone size: many; CDR3 length: 17; D gene: TRBD1; J gene: TRBJ2-7; V gene: TRBV7-9; CDR3 protein: CASSRSTADRGTYEQYF; CDR3 DNA: TGTGCCAGCAGCCGGTCCACAGCGGACAGGGGTACCTACGAGCAGTACTTC
clone size: few; CDR3 length: 17; D gene: TRBD1; J gene: TRBJ1-5; V gene: TRBV5-1; CDR3 protein: CASRPGTGGYSNQPQHF; CDR3 DNA: TGCGCCAGCAGACCCGGGACAGGGGGCTATAGCAATCAGCCCCAGCATTTT
clone size: few; CDR3 length: 14; D gene: .; J gene: TRBJ1-2; V gene: TRBV12-3/TRBV12-4; CDR3 protein: CASSPGLRGYGYTF; CDR3 DNA: TGTGCCAGCAGTCCCGGATTACGGGGCTATGGCTACACCTTC
clone size: few; CDR3 length: 15; D gene: .; J gene: TRBJ1-2; V gene: TRBV3-1; CDR3 protein: CASSQDLAGNYGYTF; CDR3 DNA: TGTGCCAGCAGCCAAGATCTAGCTGGTAACTATGGCTACACCTTC
clone size: few; CDR3 length: 13; D gene: .; J gene: TRBJ1-2; V gene: TRBV5-6; CDR3 protein: CASSLIEDYGYTF; CDR3 DNA: TGTGCCAGCAGCTTAATTGAGGACTATGGCTACACCTTC
clone size: .; CDR3 length: 12; D gene: .; J gene: TRBJ2-1; V gene: TRBV7-2; CDR3 protein: CASDSDYNEQFF; CDR3 DNA: TGTGCCAGCGACTCGGACTACAATGAGCAGTTCTTC
clone size: many; CDR3 length: 14; D gene: .; J gene: TRBJ1-4; V gene: TRBV5-5; CDR3 protein: CASSLDATYEKLFF; CDR3 DNA: TGTGCCAGCAGCTTGGACGCCACTTATGAAAAACTGTTTTTT
clone size: many; CDR3 length: 16; D gene: TRBD2; J gene: TRBJ2-7; V gene: TRBV7-9; CDR3 protein: CASSSLIAGVTYEQYF; CDR3 DNA: TGTGCCAGCAGCTCACTCATAGCGGGAGTCACCTACGAGCAGTACTTC
clone size: few; CDR3 length: 12; D gene: .; J gene: TRBJ2-5; V gene: TRBV21-1; CDR3 protein: CASFKAGETQYF; CDR3 DNA: TGTGCCAGCTTTAAAGCTGGAGAGACCCAGTACTTC
clone size: .; CDR3 length: 15; D gene: .; J gene: TRBJ2-4; V gene: TRBV28; CDR3 protein: CASSLGRLAKNIQYF; CDR3 DNA: TGTGCCAGCAGTTTGGGGAGGCTAGCCAAAAACATTCAGTACTTC
clone size: .; CDR3 length: 15; D gene: TRBD2; J gene: TRBJ2-7; V gene: TRBV27; CDR3 protein: CASSLGGGRFYEQYF; CDR3 DNA: TGTGCCAGCAGTTTAGGCGGGGGGCGCTTCTACGAGCAGTACTTC
clone size: .; CDR3 length: 17; D gene: TRBD1; J gene: TRBJ1-2; V gene: TRBV5-4; CDR3 protein: CASSPPGRQGSRYGYTF; CDR3 DNA: TGTGCCAGCAGCCCTCCGGGGAGACAGGGCTCCCGTTATGGCTACACCTTC
clone size: .; CDR3 length: 14; D gene: .; J gene: TRBJ2-5; V gene: TRBV19; CDR3 protein: CASSIGGLQETQYF; CDR3 DNA: TGTGCCAGTAGCATCGGGGGCCTCCAAGAGACCCAGTACTTC
clone size: few; CDR3 length: 13; D gene: .; J gene: TRBJ2-5; V gene: TRBV12-3/TRBV12-4; CDR3 protein: CASRRAFQETQYF; CDR3 DNA: TGTGCCAGCAGGCGAGCATTCCAAGAGACCCAGTACTTC
clone size: .; CDR3 length: 13; D gene: .; J gene: TRBJ1-4; V gene: TRBV28; CDR3 protein: CASSDMMGEKLFF; CDR3 DNA: TGTGCCAGCAGCGACATGATGGGCGAAAAACTGTTTTTT
clone size: many; CDR3 length: 12; D gene: .; J gene: TRBJ2-7; V gene: TRBV20-1; CDR3 protein: CSARAHPDEQYF; CDR3 DNA: TGCAGTGCTAGGGCCCATCCAGACGAGCAGTACTTC
clone size: .; CDR3 length: 14; D gene: TRBD1; J gene: TRBJ1-2; V gene: TRBV6-6; CDR3 protein: CASSYGAGTGGYTF; CDR3 DNA: TGTGCCAGCAGTTACGGGGCCGGGACAGGTGGCTACACCTTC
clone size: few; CDR3 length: 16; D gene: TRBD2; J gene: TRBJ2-3; V gene: TRBV18; CDR3 protein: CASSPRASGGVDTQYF; CDR3 DNA: TGTGCCAGCTCACCACGCGCTAGCGGGGGTGTAGATACGCAGTATTTT
clone size: many; CDR3 length: 13; D gene: .; J gene: TRBJ1-5; V gene: TRBV25-1; CDR3 protein: CASSGVTGQPQHF; CDR3 DNA: TGTGCCAGCAGTGGGGTGACGGGCCAGCCCCAGCATTTT
clone size: .; CDR3 length: 13; D gene: .; J gene: TRBJ2-3; V gene: TRBV11-2; CDR3 protein: CASSPLNESTQYF; CDR3 DNA: TGTGCCAGCAGCCCCTTGAATGAGAGTACGCAGTATTTT
clone size: few; CDR3 length: 11; D gene: .; J gene: TRBJ1-2; V gene: TRBV27; CDR3 protein: CASGGGLGYTF; CDR3 DNA: TGTGCCAGCGGGGGGGGACTCGGCTACACCTTC
clone size: .; CDR3 length: 14; D gene: TRBD1; J gene: TRBJ1-2; V gene: TRBV7-8; CDR3 protein: CASGTGANNYGYTF; CDR3 DNA: TGTGCCAGCGGGACAGGGGCCAATAACTATGGCTACACCTTC
clone size: .; CDR3 length: 15; D gene: .; J gene: TRBJ2-2; V gene: TRBV12-3/TRBV12-4; CDR3 protein: CASSLTGTGTGELFF; CDR3 DNA: TGTGCCAGCAGTCTTACAGGGACGGGCACCGGGGAGCTGTTTTTT
clone size: .; CDR3 length: 14; D gene: TRBD1; J gene: TRBJ1-4; V gene: TRBV6-5; CDR3 protein: CASSATGMGEELFF; CDR3 DNA: TGTGCCAGCAGCGCGACAGGGATGGGTGAAGAACTGTTTTTT
clone size: few; CDR3 length: 15; D gene: .; J gene: TRBJ1-4; V gene: TRBV2; CDR3 protein: CASQATPRTNEKLFF; CDR3 DNA: TGTGCCAGTCAAGCCACCCCAAGGACTAATGAAAAACTGTTTTTT
clone size: many; CDR3 length: 15; D gene: .; J gene: TRBJ2-6; V gene: TRBV20-1; CDR3 protein: CSARDGSFGPNVLTF; CDR3 DNA: TGCAGTGCTAGAGACGGGTCATTTGGGCCCAACGTCCTGACTTTC
clone size: .; CDR3 length: 15; D gene: .; J gene: TRBJ2-1; V gene: TRBV12-3/TRBV12-4; CDR3 protein: CASSLLRSSYNEQFF; CDR3 DNA: TGTGCCAGCAGTTTGCTCCGGAGCTCCTACAATGAGCAGTTCTTC
clone size: .; CDR3 length: 15; D gene: .; J gene: TRBJ1-3; V gene: TRBV7-9; CDR3 protein: CASSTPTGGGNTIYF; CDR3 DNA: TGTGCCAGCAGCACCCCGACAGGAGGCGGAAACACCATATATTTT
clone size: .; CDR3 length: 16; D gene: TRBD1; J gene: TRBJ1-2; V gene: TRBV7-2; CDR3 protein: CASSSPGTGGANGYTF; CDR3 DNA: TGTGCCAGCAGTTCTCCTGGGACAGGGGGCGCGAATGGCTACACCTTC
clone size: .; CDR3 length: 13; D gene: .; J gene: TRBJ1-5; V gene: TRBV12-3/TRBV12-4; CDR3 protein: CASRLTTSQPQHF; CDR3 DNA: TGTGCCAGCAGACTTACGACAAGTCAGCCCCAGCATTTT
clone size: .; CDR3 length: 17; D gene: TRBD2; J gene: TRBJ2-3; V gene: TRBV11-2; CDR3 protein: CASSSSGSGGAQGTQYF; CDR3 DNA: TGTGCCAGCAGCTCGTCGGGGAGCGGGGGGGCTCAAGGTACGCAGTATTTT
clone size: few; CDR3 length: 17; D gene: .; J gene: TRBJ2-1; V gene: TRBV11-2; CDR3 protein: CASSQLSGGGSYNEQFF; CDR3 DNA: TGTGCCAGCAGCCAACTCTCAGGGGGAGGGTCCTACAATGAGCAGTTCTTC
clone size: many; CDR3 length: 12; D gene: TRBD1; J gene: TRBJ2-7; V gene: TRBV28; CDR3 protein: CASSILRQGQYF; CDR3 DNA: TGTGCCAGCAGTATCCTTCGACAGGGGCAGTACTTC
clone size: few; CDR3 length: 13; D gene: .; J gene: TRBJ1-6; V gene: TRBV7-2; CDR3 protein: CASSLGLEPPSHF; CDR3 DNA: TGTGCCAGCAGCTTAGGGTTAGAGCCGCCCTCCCACTTT
clone size: many; CDR3 length: 15; D gene: TRBD1; J gene: TRBJ2-5; V gene: TRBV7-3; CDR3 protein: CASSPGGVMSETQYF; CDR3 DNA: TGTGCCAGCAGCCCAGGGGGAGTAATGTCAGAGACCCAGTACTTC
clone size: .; CDR3 length: 16; D gene: .; J gene: TRBJ2-3; V gene: TRBV19; CDR3 protein: CASNYGRKGDRDSQYF; CDR3 DNA: TGTGCCAGTAATTACGGACGGAAGGGGGATCGGGATTCGCAGTATTTT
clone size: .; CDR3 length: 12; D gene: .; J gene: TRBJ2-7; V gene: TRBV18; CDR3 protein: CASSPQRDEQYF; CDR3 DNA: TGTGCCAGCTCACCACAACGGGATGAGCAGTACTTC
clone size: few; CDR3 length: 15; D gene: .; J gene: TRBJ1-1; V gene: TRBV6-1; CDR3 protein: CASSEALRSVGRAFF; CDR3 DNA: TGTGCCAGCAGTGAAGCGCTAAGATCGGTTGGGAGAGCTTTCTTT
clone size: .; CDR3 length: 15; D gene: TRBD1; J gene: TRBJ1-2; V gene: TRBV10-3; CDR3 protein: CAIGDPGQAVSGYTF; CDR3 DNA: TGTGCCATCGGTGATCCGGGACAGGCGGTTTCGGGCTACACCTTC